These 31 T cell receptor beta chains were all obtained from the same sample, sequenced in a study of T cells after yellow fever vaccination. TCRdb reprocessed the 5' RACE reads with MiXCR, giving one entry per CDR3 protein. This table has 350,000 to 450,000 distinct CDR3 sequences, over 15% appearing once. Sequenced here: PBMCs, sampled before the yellow fever booster vaccination. All receptors come from a man aged 18 to 29 who received the YFV17D yellow fever vaccine.

The rearrangement uses TRBV7-2 and TRBJ2-2; D may be TRBD1 (6 bases). The V gene's germline CDR1 is SGHTA and CDR2 FQGNSA. CDR3 size: 16 residues. Trimming removed 6 bases from V and 9 bases from J, with 23 bases in between. CDR3 in DNA: TGTGCCAGCAGACAAGGGGGTACAGGGATAGTACGGGAGCTGTTTTTT. Translating gives CASRQGGTGIVRELFF.

This chain connects TRBV18 to TRBJ1-2; TRBD1 matches at 7 bases. With 3 bases clipped from V and 4 bases from J, the junction kept 8 bases outside the gene matches. The CDR3 consists of 15 residues. The germline V gene has CDR1 KGHSH and CDR2 LQKENI. The chain's CDR3 is CASSPSRQGGYGYTF. CDR3 coding DNA: TGTGCCAGCTCACCTTCTCGACAGGGAGGCTATGGCTACACCTTC.

The chain is built from TRBV20-1 and TRBJ1-2, with D uncertain. Trimming cost V 4 bases and J 4 bases, with 19 bases left between them. Germline lookup yields CDR1 DFQATT and CDR2 SNEGSKA (reference sequence). CDR3 length equals 15 residues. The CDR3, as DNA: TGCAGTGCTACGTATCGAGGGAGATCGGGCTATGGCTACACCTTC. Its protein is CSATYRGRSGYGYTF.

A few counts support this clonotype. The chain combines TRBV29-1 with TRBJ2-7; D uncertain. Germline V gene data show CDR1 as SQVTM and CDR2 as ANQGSEA. V lost 6 bases, J lost 5 bases, and 14 bases lay in between. The CDR3 covers 12 residues. CDR3 sequence reads: CSVKLGGDEQYF. The DNA of the CDR3 is TGCAGCGTGAAACTTGGTGGGGACGAGCAGTACTTC.

This clonotype turned up a few times. The V gene is TRBV12-3 or TRBV12-4, the J gene TRBJ2-7, with D perhaps matching TRBD1 (6 bases). V was shortened by 6 bases and J by 5 bases, with 20 bases between the two germline ends. The CDR3 covers 15 residues. CDR3 sequence: CASSRTGIKGNEQYF. The CDR3 bases are TGTGCCAGCAGCCGAACAGGGATCAAGGGGAACGAGCAGTACTTC.

This clonotype was seen a few times. This sequence joins TRBV5-6 and TRBJ2-7; D might be TRBD1 or TRBD2, each matching 5 bases. The CDR3 length is 15 residues. CDR1 is SGHDT, CDR2 YYEEEE, per germline. Trimming left V 1 base short and J 1 base short, with 12 bases between. The CDR3 sequence is CASSLRGVRSYEQYV. DNA for the CDR3: TGTGCCAGCAGCTTGCGGGGCGTCCGTTCCTACGAGCAGTACGTC.

The V call is TRBV7-9, the J call TRBJ1-1, with D tentatively TRBD1 (6 bases). The V and J ends lost 1 base and 4 bases respectively, with 10 bases between them. Germline loops: CDR1 SEHNR, CDR2 FQNEAQ (reference sequence). The CDR3 contains 14 residues. Written as DNA, the CDR3 is TGTGCCAGCAGCTTAGGACAGGCCCCCACTGAAGCTTTCTTT. Amino acids: CASSLGQAPTEAFF.

This clonotype has only a few counts. V usage is TRBV5-1 and J usage is TRBJ2-1; maybe TRBD1 (5 bases). The CDR3 spans 15 residues. The germline V gene encodes CDR1 SGHRS and CDR2 YFSETQ. V shed 0 bases and J shed 5 bases, with 12 bases lying between them. The CDR3 loop is CASSLVGQTNNEQFF. For the CDR3, the DNA is TGCGCCAGCAGCTTGGTAGGACAAACCAACAATGAGCAGTTCTTC.

This clonotype has at least ten counts. This chain links TRBV7-9 with TRBJ2-1, with 16 nucleotides matching TRBD2. The trim removed 5 bases at V and 4 bases at J, leaving 5 bases unmatched. Germline CDR1 SEHNR, CDR2 FQNEAQ (reference sequence). The CDR3 loop spans 17 amino acids. The CDR3 DNA sequence: TGTGCCAGCAGCCTCGGGACTAGCGGGGGGGCTTACAATGAGCAGTTCTTC. The encoded protein is CASSLGTSGGAYNEQFF.

The chain joins TRBV7-3 to TRBJ1-1, with 9 bases fitting TRBD1. CDR3 length: 19 amino acids. From germline, CDR1 is SGHTA and CDR2 FQGTGA. With V trimmed by 5 bases and J by 1 base, 17 bases remained unmatched. This CDR3 is CASSPRKGDRDYPNTEAFF. CDR3 nucleotide sequence: TGTGCCAGCAGCCCCCGGAAGGGGGACAGGGACTACCCGAACACTGAAGCTTTCTTT. Supplemented by reference TRBV7-3 and TRBJ1-1, the full variable domain reads GAGVSQTPSNKVTEKGKYVELRCDPISGHTALYWYRQSLGQGPEFLIYFQGTGAADDSGLPNDRFFAVRPEGSVSTLKIQRTERGDSAVYLCASSPRKGDRDYPNTEAFFGQGTRLTVV.

CDR3 amino acids: CASSLLQGENTEAFF. The CDR3 coding sequence is TGTGCCAGCAGCTTGTTGCAGGGAGAGAACACTGAAGCTTTCTTT. The chain has TRBV5-4 and TRBJ1-1; D possibly corresponds to TRBD1 (5 bases). Germline values: CDR1 SGHNT, CDR2 YYREEE (reference sequence). The V gene lost 1 base and the J gene lost 1 base, with 11 bases spanning the gap. The CDR3 contains 15 residues.

This clonotype came up many times. The chain combines TRBV6-2 or TRBV6-3 with TRBJ2-1, with 9 bases identical to TRBD2. This CDR3 has 15 amino acids. CDR1 and CDR2 from the germline V gene are MNHEY and SVGEGT. The V gene end was trimmed by 4 bases and the J gene end by 0 bases; junction bases not matched to a gene: 1. The CDR3 region has the DNA TGTGCCAGCAGTTTGACTAGCGGCTCCTACAATGAGCAGTTCTTC. This encodes CASSLTSGSYNEQFF.

This clonotype showed up many times. The rearrangement uses TRBV2 and TRBJ2-7, with TRBD2 identical over 8 bases. The CDR3 loop spans 12 amino acids. Germline CDR1 reads SNHLY; CDR2 reads FYNNEI. V dropped 6 bases and J dropped 6; count of bases not matched to a gene: 4. CDR3 protein: CASSLGGGEQYF. The DNA of the CDR3 is TGTGCCAGCAGCCTCGGGGGGGGCGAGCAGTACTTC.

The genes are TRBV24-1 and TRBJ2-3; no definite D call. Germline CDR1 and CDR2: KGHDR and SFDVKD. The CDR3 length is 13 residues. Trimming took off 4 bases at V and 5 bases at J, with 9 bases between the two ends. The CDR3 spells CATSDSYGDTQYF. The CDR3 DNA follows: TGTGCCACCAGTGACTCCTATGGAGATACGCAGTATTTT.

This chain uses TRBV27 with TRBJ2-5; D remains unclear. This CDR3 comprises 14 residues. V was cut by 2 bases and J by 1 base, with 8 bases left in between. Germline CDR1 and CDR2: MNHEY and SMNVEV (reference sequence). The CDR3 loop reads CASSLGIAQETQYF. The CDR3 DNA reads as TGTGCCAGCAGTTTAGGAATAGCCCAAGAGACCCAGTACTTC.

This clonotype occurred a few times. The chain recombines TRBV6-5 with TRBJ2-2, with D perhaps given as TRBD1 or TRBD2 (5 bases each). V was pared by 5 bases and J by 13 bases, with 14 bases between. Germline CDR1 is MNHEY and CDR2 is SVGAGI. The CDR3 loop spans 12 amino acids. The CDR3 nucleotides read TGTGCCAGCAGTAACCGGGACGGTTGGCTGTTTTTT. Its protein product is CASSNRDGWLFF.

The V and J genes are TRBV29-1 and TRBJ2-3; the match to TRBD1 covers 8 bases. CDR3 length: 13 residues. Germline V gives CDR1 SQVTM, CDR2 ANQGSEA. The V and J ends lost 5 bases and 0 bases, in that order; junction bases with no gene match: 1. In DNA, the CDR3 is TGCAGCGTTCGGACAGGGAGCACAGATACGCAGTATTTT. It encodes CSVRTGSTDTQYF.

In nucleotides, the CDR3 is TGTGCCAGCTCTCCCAACAGGGATGGCTATGGCTACACCTTC. Protein sequence: CASSPNRDGYGYTF. The chain joins TRBV18 to TRBJ1-2; weak D call: TRBD1 (6 bases). V shed 6 bases and J shed 4 bases, with 15 bases lying between them. CDR1 is KGHSH and CDR2 is LQKENI in the germline V gene. The CDR3 is made up of 14 amino acids.

This clonotype has a handful of counts. This chain connects TRBV4-3 to TRBJ1-4; unclear D gene. The germline V gene has CDR1 LGHNA and CDR2 YSLEER. CDR3 size: 16 residues. Trimming cost V 1 base and J 4 bases, with 13 bases left between them. CDR3 in amino acids: CASSQGPRRDNEKLFF. CDR3 DNA sequence: TGCGCCAGCAGCCAAGGTCCGAGACGGGATAATGAAAAACTGTTTTTT.

The chain uses TRBV29-1 and TRBJ1-1, with a tentative D call TRBD1 (6 bases). This CDR3 contains 13 residues. In germline, CDR1 is SQVTM, CDR2 ANQGSEA. Trimming took 1 base from V and 4 from J, leaving 10 bases between them. The CDR3 bases are TGCAGCGTTGAAGGGGGGGCTAGCACTGAAGCTTTCTTT. It codes for CSVEGGASTEAFF.

This clonotype has a handful of counts. The genes are TRBV5-1 and TRBJ2-7; 8 nucleotides line up with TRBD2. The V segment lost 0 bases and the J segment 3 bases; nucleotides outside the gene matches: 5. The CDR3 covers 15 residues. Germline values: CDR1 SGHRS, CDR2 YFSETQ. CDR3 in amino acids: CASSLGTSPFYEQYV. DNA for the CDR3: TGCGCCAGCAGCTTGGGGACTAGCCCGTTCTACGAGCAGTACGTC.

This clonotype has more than one count but fewer than ten. The J gene is TRBJ2-1, the V gene TRBV12-3 or TRBV12-4; 9 bases map to TRBD2. The V gene end was trimmed by 5 bases and the J gene end by 9 bases; junction bases not matched to a gene: 14. The CDR3 totals 16 residues. In DNA, the CDR3 is TGTGCCAGCAGTCCGAGGGGGGCGGGGGGGCAGCCTGAGCAGTTCTTC. This sequence encodes CASSPRGAGGQPEQFF.

The chain recombines TRBV7-2 with TRBJ2-3, with TRBD2 identical over 10 bases. The V and J ends lost 5 bases and 3 bases, in that order; junction bases with no gene match: 8. This CDR3 has 16 amino acids. Germline CDR1 SGHTA, CDR2 FQGNSA. The CDR3 region has the DNA TGTGCCAGCAGCCCCTTAGCGGGGGGAGGAACAGATACGCAGTATTTT. Translation gives CASSPLAGGGTDTQYF. The full variable domain, rest sourced from reference TRBV7-2 and TRBJ2-3, is GAGVSQSPSNKVTEKGKDVELRCDPISGHTALYWYRQSLGQGLEFLIYFQGNSAPDKSGLPSDRFSAERTGGSVSTLTIQRTQQEDSAVYLCASSPLAGGGTDTQYFGPGTRLTVL.

This clonotype occurred many times. V is TRBV7-6 and J is TRBJ2-2; the D gene is possibly TRBD2 (5 bases). Germline V lookup: CDR1 SGHVS, CDR2 FNYEAQ. V lost 5 bases, J lost 4 bases, and 20 bases lay in between. The CDR3 has 17 amino acids. CDR3 nucleotides: TGTGCCAGCAGCCCAGCGGTTGGGGTCCGGGGCACCGGGGAGCTGTTTTTT. This translates into CASSPAVGVRGTGELFF.

This sequence joins TRBV9 and TRBJ1-4; no definite D call. Germline lookup yields CDR1 SGDLS and CDR2 YYNGEE. This CDR3 is built from 17 residues. The V and J ends lost 4 bases and 0 bases respectively, with 16 bases between them. CDR3 nucleotide sequence: TGTGCCAGCAGCCACGGTGGAGTCTATGCAACTAATGAAAAACTGTTTTTT. Translated, it gives CASSHGGVYATNEKLFF.

This clonotype was seen more than once but under ten times. The rearrangement joins TRBV10-3 to TRBJ1-1, with D uncertain. CDR3 length equals 15 residues. CDR1 and CDR2 (germline): ENHRY, SYGVKD. Trimming stripped 4 bases from V and 2 bases from J, with 14 bases between. CDR3 protein: CAISGGVEGNTEAFF. The CDR3 DNA sequence: TGTGCCATCAGTGGGGGAGTGGAGGGTAACACTGAAGCTTTCTTT.

In this sample, this clonotype turned up a few times. The chain combines TRBV7-8 with TRBJ2-1; 7 bases fit TRBD2. The CDR3 runs to 16 residues. V was pared by 1 base and J by 8 bases, with 11 bases of the junction left unmatched. Per germline, CDR1 SGHVS and CDR2 FQNEAQ. The CDR3 nucleotides are TGTGCCAGCAGCTTAGGACTAGCTACCTTATCCGATGAGCAGTTCTTC. It translates to CASSLGLATLSDEQFF.

This clonotype was recorded a few times. CDR3 in amino acids: CASSPSGGAPGEQYF. In DNA, the CDR3 is TGTGCCAGCAGCCCAAGCGGGGGGGCCCCGGGAGAGCAGTACTTC. This chain connects TRBV7-6 to TRBJ2-7, with 10 positions matching TRBD2. The CDR3 length is 15 residues. Germline lookup yields CDR1 SGHVS and CDR2 FNYEAQ. The V and J ends lost 5 bases and 7 bases, in that order; junction bases with no gene match: 11.

This clonotype was recorded a few times. The genes are TRBV24-1 and TRBJ2-3; D remains unclear. The CDR3 runs 13 residues. V was cut by 2 bases and J by 6 bases, with 8 bases left in between. Germline assignment: CDR1 KGHDR and CDR2 SFDVKD. The CDR3 nucleotides read TGTGCCACCAGTGATTCCTGGGGTGATACGCAGTATTTT. It is translated as CATSDSWGDTQYF.

The V call is TRBV4-3, the J call TRBJ2-5; D may be TRBD1 (6 bases). Trimming removed 4 bases at V and 1 base at J, with 19 bases between. Germline V gene sequence: CDR1 LGHNA, CDR2 YSLEER. The CDR3 spans 17 residues. The chain's CDR3 is CASSPLTPTGRQETQYF. As DNA, the CDR3 is TGCGCCAGCAGCCCGCTAACCCCAACAGGGCGCCAAGAGACCCAGTACTTC.

This chain uses TRBV6-5 with TRBJ2-2; TRBD1 or TRBD2 may be the D gene (5 bases each). Germline CDR1 MNHEY, CDR2 SVGAGI. The CDR3 has 14 residues. The V and J ends lost 6 bases and 1 base respectively, with 9 bases between them. CDR3 in DNA: TGTGCCAGCAGCGGGGCCCTGAACACCGGGGAGCTGTTTTTT. This encodes CASSGALNTGELFF.